These T cell receptor beta chains were read from a single sample in a study of glioma-infiltrating T cells. TCRdb itself ran the multiplex PCR reads through MiXCR, one entry per CDR3 protein. Of about 110,000 distinct CDR3 sequences detected, 25% appear once; the ten largest clones hold 35%. The sample was glioma tissue, nonneoplastic brain tissue, or PBMCs (not recorded which). The origin of the receptors is a human donor with low-grade glioma or glioblastoma, undergoing nonglioma brain surgery, or in good health (not recorded which). The conserved cysteine and the conserved F or W are not part of the CDR3 here. The order of the fields is J gene, clone size, V gene, CDR3 protein. The size entry is marked missing in some rows and otherwise reads once, few, many or a size class.

>TRBJ1-5|many|TRBV18
ASSPPVPGAQPQH
>TRBJ2-5|few|TRBV11-2
ASSLSFGRSHGEETQY
>TRBJ1-1|many|TRBV28
ASSPRVLNTEAF
>TRBJ2-7|few|TRBV7-6
ASSEEKVDEQY
>TRBJ1-4|NA|TRBV5-1
ASRPGPVEEKLF
>TRBJ1-6|many|TRBV5-1
ASSSDTSYNSPLH
>TRBJ1-1|many|TRBV11-1
ASSPRGGRTEAF
>TRBJ2-1|many|TRBV4-3
ASSQRTGAYNEQF
>TRBJ2-1|NA|TRBV5-1
ASTDTSYNEEF
>TRBJ1-1|NA|TRBV28
AGSFLDRNTEAF
>TRBJ1-1|many|TRBV7-9
ASSPRAVSTEAF
>TRBJ2-4|many|TRBV7-2
ASSLGRANIQY
>TRBJ2-3|many|TRBV28
ASSKRRETDTQY
>TRBJ2-1|many|TRBV18
ASSRTGLAAGFSSYNEQF
>TRBJ2-1|many|TRBV28
ASSLSASGHNEQF
>TRBJ2-1|many|TRBV2
ASRQAGEPRF
>TRBJ2-5|few|TRBV12-3/TRBV12-4
ASSRHGQIEETQY
>TRBJ2-7|few|TRBV29-1
SVKGLAGASSYEQY
>TRBJ2-5|many|TRBV7-9
ASSLARTEETQY
>TRBJ2-5|many|TRBV7-2
ASSLASWAGGGQETQY
>TRBJ1-5|many|TRBV2
ASMGQYNQPQH
>TRBJ1-5|NA|TRBV28
ASTQVEPQH
>TRBJ2-7|NA|TRBV12-3/TRBV12-4
ASTVFAGGYEQY
>TRBJ1-5|NA|TRBV7-2
ASGAYNQPQH
>TRBJ2-5|many|TRBV7-9
ASSLKGQGKETQY
>TRBJ2-7|many|TRBV19
ASSIGPRDEQY
>TRBJ2-1|NA|TRBV12-3/TRBV12-4
AGSLAQRGGNEQF
>TRBJ2-7|NA|TRBV14
ASSGQGTYYEQY
>TRBJ2-7|NA|TRBV20-1
SAGGGTGAYEQY
>TRBJ2-5|NA|TRBV5-1
ASSLLGLAGFQETQY
>TRBJ1-3|NA|TRBV7-9
ASYPASGNTIY
>TRBJ2-1|many|TRBV7-2
ASSLQGAGPYNEQF
>TRBJ2-7|NA|TRBV18
ASSPDLAGKYEQY
>TRBJ2-5|many|TRBV6-4
ASSAELQETQY
>TRBJ2-1|many|TRBV7-2
ASSLIVGTGGSNEQF
>TRBJ2-1|many|TRBV20-1
SAPLAVTGNEQF
>TRBJ2-7|many|TRBV28
ASTRPGLRMGYEQY
>TRBJ2-7|many|TRBV20-1
SAVDTKEYEQY
>TRBJ2-7|many|TRBV29-1
SVVRAGREQY
>TRBJ1-5|many|TRBV6-2/TRBV6-3
ASSYQWKEPQH
>TRBJ1-5|many|TRBV2
ASSEEHQPQH
>TRBJ2-3|few|TRBV2
ASRVAGEDTQY
>TRBJ1-2|many|TRBV2
ASRARDRAQ
>TRBJ2-7|many|TRBV3-1
ASSPQPPWSSYEQY
>TRBJ2-1|many|TRBV2
ASSIDYNEQF